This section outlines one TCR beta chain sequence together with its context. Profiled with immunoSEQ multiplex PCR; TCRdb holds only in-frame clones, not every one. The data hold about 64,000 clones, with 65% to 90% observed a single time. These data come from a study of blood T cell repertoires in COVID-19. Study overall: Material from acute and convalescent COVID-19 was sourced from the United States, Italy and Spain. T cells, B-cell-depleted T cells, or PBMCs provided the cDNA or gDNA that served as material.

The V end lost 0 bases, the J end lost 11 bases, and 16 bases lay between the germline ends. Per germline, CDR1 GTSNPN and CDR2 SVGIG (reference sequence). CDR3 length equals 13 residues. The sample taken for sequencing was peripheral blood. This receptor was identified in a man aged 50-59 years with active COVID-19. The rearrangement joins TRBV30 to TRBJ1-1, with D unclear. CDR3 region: CAWSVGGPQEAFF. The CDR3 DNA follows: TGTGCCTGGAGTGTTGGAGGGCCCCAAGAGGCTTTCTTT.